The clone carrying this T cell receptor beta chain was found a few times. Its antigen is currently unknown. V lost 2 bases, J lost 6 bases, and 4 bases stayed unmatched. CDR1 is ENHRY, CDR2 SYGVKD, per germline. CDR3 length: 14 amino acids. Time point meaning: patch test 1, 2 weeks after DPC sensitization. Treatment in this sample: therapeutic diphenylcyclopropenone sensitization with weekly scalp DPC. This record comes from a study of human T cells and chemical hapten exposure. The wider study: Each week of the approximately 23-week study, patients had diphenylcyclopropenone applied to the scalp. Findings and limits, study-wide: Donors were affected by alopecia, so their immune reaction might vary from that of healthy individuals. Among expanded TCRs, significantly more large CDR3 similarity clusters formed than among controls.

Original processing methods: Counting gave a median of around 100,000 TCRs per sample, with values ranging from about 23,224 to 700,000. TCRdb re-called the RACE reads with MiXCR, one entry per CDR3 protein. The V and J calls, along with clone size, are taken from TCRdb and not from the paper's own processing. The profile shows some 400,000 distinct CDR3 sequences, roughly 4.8% of them singletons. The starting material was whole blood, obtained in connection with sensitization to the hapten diphenylcyclopropenone (DPC). V gene TRBV10-3 combines with J gene TRBJ1-2, with TRBD1 identical over 9 bases. The sequence came from a woman aged 45-59 years with alopecia areata. Some clones in this sample may be carry-over from other donors' samples. CDR3 nucleotides: TGTGCCATCAGTGAGCCACGGACAGGGGATGGCTACACCTTC. Translated, it gives CAISEPRTGDGYTF.